The 20 T cell receptor beta chains listed next were all sequenced from one sample in a study of blood T cell repertoires in COVID-19. Sequencing was performed with immunoSEQ multiplex PCR; in TCRdb, only in-frame clones are kept and a portion is missing. The repertoire consists of 350,000 to 450,000 clones, with less than 85% occurring once and the leading ten covering 3% to 4%. The specimen was peripheral blood. These receptors all come from a woman under 30 with acute or convalescent COVID-19.

The chain uses TRBV7-6 and TRBJ2-3, with D possibly matching TRBD2 (7 bases). Trimming pared 1 base from V and 6 bases from J, leaving 20 bases between. The germline V gene encodes CDR1 SGHVS and CDR2 FNYEAQ. The CDR3 consists of 17 residues. DNA of the CDR3: TGTGCCAGCAGCTTAGTACCCGGGGGGCGCCCCCCCGATACGCAGTATTTT. It translates to CASSLVPGGRPPDTQYF.

The CDR3 spells CASSSKPYNEQFF. The CDR3 DNA reads as TGTGCCAGCAGTAGTAAGCCTTACAATGAGCAGTTCTTC. The rearrangement uses TRBV27 and TRBJ2-1; D is undetermined. There are 13 residues in the CDR3. The ends were cut back, 5 bases at V and 4 bases at J, with 9 bases in the middle. The V gene's germline CDR1 is MNHEY and CDR2 SMNVEV (reference sequence).

The genes are TRBV5-1 and TRBJ2-2; 7 bases fit TRBD1. From germline, CDR1 is SGHRS and CDR2 YFSETQ. This CDR3 contains 16 residues. V shed 0 bases and J 4 bases; nucleotides not matched to a gene: 6. The CDR3 spells CASSLEGAIGTGELFF. Written as DNA, the CDR3 is TGCGCCAGCAGCTTGGAGGGGGCGATTGGCACCGGGGAGCTGTTTTTT. Based on the CDR3 plus reference TRBV5-1 and TRBJ2-2, the full variable domain is KAGVTQTPRYLIKTRGQQVTLSCSPISGHRSVSWYQQTPGQGLQFLFEYFSETQRNKGNFPGRFSGRQFSNSRSEMNVSTLELGDSALYLCASSLEGAIGTGELFFGEGSRLTVL.

The chain has TRBV6-1 and TRBJ2-1; D is possibly TRBD2 (6 bases). This CDR3 spans 14 amino acids. V was pared by 2 bases and J by 8 bases, with 13 bases between. Germline values: CDR1 MNHNS, CDR2 SASEGT. CDR3 nucleotide sequence: TGTGCCAGCAGTGAACGATTAGGAGGGGATGAGCAGTTCTTC. This codes for CASSERLGGDEQFF.

On this clone itself: Other DNA sequences in this specimen translate into the identical CDR3. The chain recombines TRBV19 with TRBJ2-1; TRBD2 matches at 8 bases. Germline V gives CDR1 LNHDA, CDR2 SQIVND (reference sequence). The trim removed 3 bases at V and 2 bases at J, leaving 3 bases unmatched. CDR3 length: 15 residues. The CDR3 protein is CASSIGLAAYNEQFF. For the CDR3, the DNA is TGTGCCAGTAGTATCGGACTAGCAGCCTACAATGAGCAGTTCTTC.

This rearrangement joins TRBV2 to TRBJ1-4; D ambiguous. This CDR3 contains 16 residues. The germline V and J ends were trimmed by 4 bases and 0 bases, with 12 bases remaining between them. Per germline, CDR1 SNHLY and CDR2 FYNNEI. The CDR3 is CASSAPLVATNEKLFF. Written as DNA, the CDR3 is TGTGCCAGCAGTGCGCCCTTAGTTGCAACTAATGAAAAACTGTTTTTT. The variable domain in full, completed from reference TRBV2 and TRBJ1-4, reads EPEVTQTPSHQVTQMGQEVILRCVPISNHLYFYWYRQILGQKVEFLVSFYNNEISEKSEIFDDQFSVERPDGSNFTLKIRSTKLEDSAMYFCASSAPLVATNEKLFFGSGTQLSVL.

The rearrangement joins TRBV18 to TRBJ2-7, with D uncertain. The CDR3 spans 12 residues. The germline V gene has CDR1 KGHSH and CDR2 LQKENI. The germline V and J ends were trimmed by 4 bases and 7 bases, with 11 bases remaining between them. CDR3 in DNA: TGTGCCAGCTCACTGAATAGAGAAGAGCAGTACTTC. Translation gives CASSLNREEQYF.

The gene calls are TRBV7-8 and TRBJ2-1; 10 positions agree with TRBD1. J lost 8 bases, V lost 8 bases, and 6 bases had no gene match. The CDR3 contains 13 residues. Germline CDR1 is SGHVS and CDR2 is FQNEAQ. Written as DNA, the CDR3 is TGTGCCAGCCGGACAGGGGGAATGGATGAGCAGTTCTTC. It specifies CASRTGGMDEQFF.

CDR3 in amino acids: CASRPGQVNEKLFF. CDR3 bases: TGTGCCAGCAGACCGGGACAGGTGAATGAAAAACTGTTTTTT. V usage is TRBV2 and J usage is TRBJ1-4, with 8 bases fitting TRBD1. Germline CDR1 and CDR2: SNHLY and FYNNEI. The CDR3 covers 14 residues. Unmatched junction bases numbered 5, after V lost 6 bases and J lost 5 bases.

This clone has just one count. This chain joins TRBV6-5 and TRBJ1-5; 9 bases map to TRBD1. Per germline, CDR1 MNHEY and CDR2 SVGAGI. J was trimmed by 5 bases and V by 5 bases; bases with no gene match: 7. The CDR3 has 15 amino acids. The CDR3 DNA sequence: TGTGCCAGCAGTAACCGACAGGGGGTGGATCAGCCCCAGCATTTT. Its translation is CASSNRQGVDQPQHF.

The chain couples TRBV7-3 to TRBJ2-7; D is perhaps TRBD1 (6 bases). Looked up from germline, CDR1 is SGHTA and CDR2 is FQGTGA. V lost 5 bases and J lost 1, with 12 bases in between. The CDR3 spans 14 residues. The CDR3 DNA sequence: TGTGCCAGCAGCCCAACTACAGGGTCCTACGAGCAGTACTTC. It is translated as CASSPTTGSYEQYF.

This sequence joins TRBV6-5 and TRBJ1-1; no definite D call. Germline V gene lookup returns CDR1 MNHEY and CDR2 SVGAGI. This CDR3 comprises 13 residues. V dropped 7 bases and J dropped 0 bases, with 9 bases sitting between them. This CDR3 is CASIFAMNTEAFF. The CDR3, as DNA: TGTGCCAGCATTTTCGCGATGAACACTGAAGCTTTCTTT.

The rearrangement uses TRBV30 and TRBJ1-2, with D possibly matching TRBD1 (5 bases). CDR3 length equals 13 residues. The germline V gene has CDR1 GTSNPN and CDR2 SVGIG (reference sequence). Trimming removed 7 bases at V and 8 bases at J, with 20 bases between. The CDR3 nucleotides are TGTGCCTCCTACCTCCCTTCTCAGGGCGGCTACACCTTC. Protein: CASYLPSQGGYTF.

The chain couples TRBV28 to TRBJ1-2, with a tentative D call TRBD1 (6 bases). This CDR3 comprises 12 residues. The germline gives CDR1 MDHEN, CDR2 SYDVKM. The V and J ends lost 10 bases and 4 bases respectively, with 13 bases between them. The CDR3 protein is CATKDSSYGYTF. CDR3 DNA: TGTGCCACCAAGGACAGTTCCTATGGCTACACCTTC.

This chain links TRBV5-1 with TRBJ2-3, with D uncertain. In germline, CDR1 is SGHRS, CDR2 YFSETQ. CDR3 size: 15 residues. Trimming stripped 3 bases from V and 3 bases from J, with 14 bases between. The CDR3 DNA reads TGCGCCAGCAGCTCCGGGTCTAGTGAAACAGATACGCAGTATTTT. Residues: CASSSGSSETDTQYF.

The chain combines TRBV11-2 with TRBJ2-1; 13 bases are a match to TRBD2. V lost 2 bases, J lost 10 bases, and 11 bases stayed unmatched. The CDR3 runs 17 residues. Per germline, CDR1 SGHAT and CDR2 FQNNGV. CDR3 nucleotides: TGTGCCAGCAGCTTATTTGGGGGACTAGCGGGGACCGGGGAGCAGTTCTTC. This codes for CASSLFGGLAGTGEQFF.

This clone has a handful of counts. The rearrangement joins TRBV4-1 to TRBJ1-3; D is possibly TRBD1 (6 bases). Germline CDR1 is MGHRA and CDR2 is YSYEKL. This CDR3 comprises 15 residues. V lost 2 bases to trimming and J lost 0 bases, with 8 bases between them. CDR3 sequence: CASSQTGSSGNTIYF. CDR3 nucleotide sequence: TGCGCCAGCAGCCAAACAGGGAGCTCTGGAAACACCATATATTTT.

This chain links TRBV7-8 with TRBJ1-2; 7 bases match TRBD1. CDR1 is SGHVS and CDR2 is FQNEAQ in the germline V gene. After removal of 5 bases from V and 7 bases from J, the junction contained 7 bases not matched to a gene. This CDR3 spans 13 amino acids. CDR3 DNA: TGTGCCAGCAGCCATGACGGGACAGTTGGCTACACCTTC. Translated: CASSHDGTVGYTF.

The rearrangement uses TRBV7-3 and TRBJ2-1, with D perhaps TRBD2 (6 bases). The CDR3 has 17 amino acids. Between the trimmed V and J ends, which lost 4 bases and 4 bases, there was a span of 20 bases. Germline V CDR1 and CDR2: SGHTA, FQGTGA. Written as DNA, the CDR3 is TGTGCCAGCAGCTCGCGGGGTACGGGAGAACTTTACAATGAGCAGTTCTTC. Protein: CASSSRGTGELYNEQFF.

The chain employs TRBV5-1 and TRBJ2-1; TRBD1 matches 9 bases. The CDR3 sequence is 17 residues long. Trimming at V came to 4 bases and at J to 0 bases, leaving 8 bases not matched to a gene. Looked up from germline, CDR1 is SGHRS and CDR2 is YFSETQ. CDR3 protein: CASSPGQGTISYNEQFF. The CDR3 DNA sequence: TGCGCCAGCAGCCCCGGACAGGGGACCATCTCCTACAATGAGCAGTTCTTC.